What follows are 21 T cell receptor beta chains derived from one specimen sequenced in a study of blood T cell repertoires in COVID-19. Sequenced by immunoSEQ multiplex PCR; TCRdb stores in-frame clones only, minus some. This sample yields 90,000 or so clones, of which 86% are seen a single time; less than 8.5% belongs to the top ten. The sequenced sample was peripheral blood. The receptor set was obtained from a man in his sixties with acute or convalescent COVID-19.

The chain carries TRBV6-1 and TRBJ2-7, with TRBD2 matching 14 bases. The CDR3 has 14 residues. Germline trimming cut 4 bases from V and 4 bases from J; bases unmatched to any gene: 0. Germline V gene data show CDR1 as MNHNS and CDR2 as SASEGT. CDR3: CASSGLAGGYEQYF. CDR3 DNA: TGTGCCAGCAGTGGACTAGCGGGAGGGTACGAGCAGTACTTC.

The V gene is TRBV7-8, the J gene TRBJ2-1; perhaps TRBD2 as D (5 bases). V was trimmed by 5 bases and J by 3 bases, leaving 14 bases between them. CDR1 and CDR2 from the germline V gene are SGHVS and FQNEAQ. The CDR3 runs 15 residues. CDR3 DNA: TGTGCCAGCAGCCCCGGGGTAGCAGGCTACAATGAGCAGTTCTTC. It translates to CASSPGVAGYNEQFF.

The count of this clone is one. The CDR3 is CASSLVLGALDRNIQYF. The CDR3 DNA is TGTGCCAGCAGCTTAGTGTTAGGGGCCCTGGACCGAAACATTCAGTACTTC. The chain carries TRBV13 and TRBJ2-4; D is perhaps TRBD1 (5 bases). The CDR3 length is 17 residues. Between the trimmed V and J ends, which lost 1 base and 6 bases, there was a span of 19 bases. The germline V gene encodes CDR1 PRHDT and CDR2 FYEKMQ (reference sequence).

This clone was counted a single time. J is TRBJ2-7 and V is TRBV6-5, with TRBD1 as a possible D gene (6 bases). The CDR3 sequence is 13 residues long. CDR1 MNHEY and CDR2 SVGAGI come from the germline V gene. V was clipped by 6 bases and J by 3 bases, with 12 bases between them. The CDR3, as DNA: TGTGCCAGCAGCCAAGGGGGTATCTACGAGCAGTACTTC. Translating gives CASSQGGIYEQYF.

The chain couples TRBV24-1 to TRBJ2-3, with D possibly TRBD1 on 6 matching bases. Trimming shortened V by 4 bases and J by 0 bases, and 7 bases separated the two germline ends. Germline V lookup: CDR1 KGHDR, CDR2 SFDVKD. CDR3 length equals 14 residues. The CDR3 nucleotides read TGTGCCACCAGTGAAGGGGGAAGCACAGATACGCAGTATTTT. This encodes CATSEGGSTDTQYF.

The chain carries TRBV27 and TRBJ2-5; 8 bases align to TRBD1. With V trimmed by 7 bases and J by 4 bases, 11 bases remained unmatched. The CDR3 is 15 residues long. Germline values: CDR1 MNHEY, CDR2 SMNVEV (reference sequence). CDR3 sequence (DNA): TGTGCCAGCAAAACACAGGGGGTATCGGTAGAGACCCAGTACTTC. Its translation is CASKTQGVSVETQYF.

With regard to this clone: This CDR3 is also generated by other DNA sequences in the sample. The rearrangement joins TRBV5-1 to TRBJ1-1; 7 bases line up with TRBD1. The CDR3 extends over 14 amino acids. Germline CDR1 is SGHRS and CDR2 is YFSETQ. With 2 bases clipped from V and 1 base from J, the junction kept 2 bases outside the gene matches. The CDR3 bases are TGCGCCAGCAGCTTAGGACAGGCGAACACTGAAGCTTTCTTT. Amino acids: CASSLGQANTEAFF.

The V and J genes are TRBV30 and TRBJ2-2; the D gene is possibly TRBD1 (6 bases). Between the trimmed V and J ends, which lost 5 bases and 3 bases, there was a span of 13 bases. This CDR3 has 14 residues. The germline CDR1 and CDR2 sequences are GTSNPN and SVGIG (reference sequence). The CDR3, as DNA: TGTGCCTGGGGATCTGCAGGGGACACCGGGGAGCTGTTTTTT. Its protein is CAWGSAGDTGELFF.

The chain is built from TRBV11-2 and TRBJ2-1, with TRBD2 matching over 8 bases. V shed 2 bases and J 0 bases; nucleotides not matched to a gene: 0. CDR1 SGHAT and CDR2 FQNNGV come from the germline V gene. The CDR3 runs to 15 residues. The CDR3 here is CASSLSGGSYNEQFF. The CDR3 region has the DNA TGTGCCAGCAGCTTAAGCGGGGGCTCCTACAATGAGCAGTTCTTC.

The CDR3 here is CSASKRGGLSEQYF. In nucleotides, the CDR3 is TGCAGTGCTAGTAAGCGGGGGGGCCTGAGCGAGCAGTACTTC. The V gene is TRBV20-1, the J gene TRBJ2-7; TRBD2 matches 10 bases. CDR1 and CDR2 (germline): DFQATT, SNEGSKA (reference sequence). V lost 3 bases, J lost 6 bases, and 8 bases stayed unmatched. The CDR3 runs 14 residues.

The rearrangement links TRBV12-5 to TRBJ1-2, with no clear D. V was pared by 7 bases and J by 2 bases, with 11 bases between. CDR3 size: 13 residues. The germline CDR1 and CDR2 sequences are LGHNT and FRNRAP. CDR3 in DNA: TGTGCTAGTGCCTTACAGACAAACTATGGCTACACCTTC. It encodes CASALQTNYGYTF.

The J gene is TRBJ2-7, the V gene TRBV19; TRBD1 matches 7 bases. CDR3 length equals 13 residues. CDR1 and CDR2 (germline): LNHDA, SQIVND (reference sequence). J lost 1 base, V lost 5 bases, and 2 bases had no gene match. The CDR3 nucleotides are TGTGCCAGTAGTTCGGACAGGTCCTACGAGCAGTACTTC. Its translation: CASSSDRSYEQYF.

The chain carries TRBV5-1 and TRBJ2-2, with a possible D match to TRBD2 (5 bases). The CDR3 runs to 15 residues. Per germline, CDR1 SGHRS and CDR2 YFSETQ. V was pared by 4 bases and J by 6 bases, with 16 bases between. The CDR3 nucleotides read TGCGCCAGCAGCCCCGCCCCGGGAAGGGCCGGGGAGCTGTTTTTT. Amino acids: CASSPAPGRAGELFF.

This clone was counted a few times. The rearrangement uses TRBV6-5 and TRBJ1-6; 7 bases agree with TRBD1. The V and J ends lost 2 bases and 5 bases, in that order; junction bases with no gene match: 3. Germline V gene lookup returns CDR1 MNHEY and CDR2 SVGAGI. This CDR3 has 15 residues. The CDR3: CASSYRDRNNSPLHF. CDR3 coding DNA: TGTGCCAGCAGTTACAGGGACAGAAATAATTCACCCCTCCACTTT.

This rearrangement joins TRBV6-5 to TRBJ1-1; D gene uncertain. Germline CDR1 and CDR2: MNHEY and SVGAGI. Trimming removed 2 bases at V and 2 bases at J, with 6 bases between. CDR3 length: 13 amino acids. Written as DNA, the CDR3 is TGTGCCAGCAGTTACGTGGCAAACACTGAAGCTTTCTTT. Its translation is CASSYVANTEAFF.

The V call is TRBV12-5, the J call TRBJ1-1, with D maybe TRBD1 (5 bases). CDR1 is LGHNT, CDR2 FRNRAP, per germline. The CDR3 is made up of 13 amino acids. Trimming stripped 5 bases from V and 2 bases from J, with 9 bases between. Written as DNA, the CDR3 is TGTGCTAGTGGTGGCAGGGTTAACACTGAAGCTTTCTTT. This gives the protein CASGGRVNTEAFF. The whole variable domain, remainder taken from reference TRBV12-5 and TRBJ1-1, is DARVTQTPRHKVTEMGQEVTMRCQPILGHNTVFWYRQTMMQGLELLAYFRNRAPLDDSGMPKDRFSAEMPDATLATLKIQPSEPRDSAVYFCASGGRVNTEAFFGQGTRLTVV.

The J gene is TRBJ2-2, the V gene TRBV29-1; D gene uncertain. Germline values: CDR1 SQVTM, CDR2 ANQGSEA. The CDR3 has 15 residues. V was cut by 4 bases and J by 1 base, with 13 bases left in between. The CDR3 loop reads CSVASFVENTGELFF. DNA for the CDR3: TGCAGCGTTGCGTCATTTGTAGAGAACACCGGGGAGCTGTTTTTT.

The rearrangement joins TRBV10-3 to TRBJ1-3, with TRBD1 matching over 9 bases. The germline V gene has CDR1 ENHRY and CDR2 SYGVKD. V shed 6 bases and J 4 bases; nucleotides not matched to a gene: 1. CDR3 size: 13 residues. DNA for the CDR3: TGTGCCATCAGGGGGACAGGGGGAAACACCATATATTTT. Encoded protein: CAIRGTGGNTIYF.

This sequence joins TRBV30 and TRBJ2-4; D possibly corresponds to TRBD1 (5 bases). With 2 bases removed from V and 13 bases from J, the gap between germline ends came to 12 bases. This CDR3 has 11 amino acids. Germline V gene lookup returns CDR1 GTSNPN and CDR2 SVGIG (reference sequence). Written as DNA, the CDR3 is TGTGCCTGGAGTAAGGGGCCTCCCCAGTACTTC. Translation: CAWSKGPPQYF. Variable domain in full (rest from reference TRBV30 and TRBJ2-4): SQTIHQWPATLVQPVGSPLSLECTVEGTSNPNLYWYRQAAGRGLQLLFYSVGIGQISSEVPQNLSASRPQDRQFILSSKKLLLSDSGFYLCAWSKGPPQYFGAGTRLSVL.

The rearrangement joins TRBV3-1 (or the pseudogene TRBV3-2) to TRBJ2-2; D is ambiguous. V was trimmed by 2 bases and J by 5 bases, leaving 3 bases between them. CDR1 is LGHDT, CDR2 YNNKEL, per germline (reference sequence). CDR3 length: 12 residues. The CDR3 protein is CASSQSTGELFF. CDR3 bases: TGTGCCAGCAGCCAATCGACCGGGGAGCTGTTTTTT.

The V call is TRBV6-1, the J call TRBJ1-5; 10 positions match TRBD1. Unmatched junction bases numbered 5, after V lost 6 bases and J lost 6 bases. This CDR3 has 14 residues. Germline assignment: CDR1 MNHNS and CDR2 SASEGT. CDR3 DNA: TGTGCCAGCAGGGGGACAGGGGACATTCAGCCCCAGCATTTT. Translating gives CASRGTGDIQPQHF.